Listed below are T cell receptor beta chains from one sample, sequenced in a study of beta chain features in type 1 diabetes. Some clones are missing from TCRdb's copy, which holds only in-frame ones; the method was immunoSEQ multiplex PCR. The table records approximately 52,000 clones, 50% to 75% of them present only once. The material sequenced was stem cell memory CD4+ T cells from blood. These receptors originate from a woman aged 25 to 39 with type 1 diabetes. CDR3s include the opening cysteine and the closing phenylalanine or tryptophan. D genes are given only for firm matches. Clone size is not always given. Where it is, it says once, few, many or a class for expanded clones.

clone size,V gene,CDR3 length,J gene,D gene,CDR3 DNA,CDR3 protein
-,TRBV10-1,16,TRBJ2-1,TRBD2,TGCGCCAGCAGTGGACTAGCGGGGATCTCCTACAATGAGCAGTTCTTC,CASSGLAGISYNEQFF
-,TRBV5-1,15,TRBJ2-5,TRBD2,TGCGCCAGCAGCATAACTAGCGGGGCCCAAGAGACCCAGTACTTC,CASSITSGAQETQYF
-,TRBV7-8,16,TRBJ2-1,-,TGTGCCAGCAGTTATGCCCGGGGTATTTCCTACAATGAGCAGTTCTTC,CASSYARGISYNEQFF
few,TRBV29-1,13,TRBJ1-2,TRBD1,TGCAGCGTTGCAGCGGGACAGGGAAGAGGCTACACCTTC,CSVAAGQGRGYTF
-,TRBV10-3,13,TRBJ2-5,-,TGTGCCATCAGTGAGTCGACTCGGGAGACCCAGTACTTC,CAISESTRETQYF
-,TRBV6-5,15,TRBJ2-2,TRBD2,TGTGCCAGCAGTTATAGCGGGGTCGGCACCGGGGAGCTGTTTTTT,CASSYSGVGTGELFF
-,TRBV29-1,17,TRBJ2-3,TRBD2,TGCAGCGTTAAAAGCGGACTAGCGGGAGATAGCACAGATACGCAGTATTTT,CSVKSGLAGDSTDTQYF
-,TRBV4-2,16,TRBJ2-1,TRBD2,TGTGCCAGCAGCCAGGCCGGGACTAGCACCTACAATGAGCAGTTCTTC,CASSQAGTSTYNEQFF
few,TRBV6-6,16,TRBJ2-4,-,TGTGCCAGCAGTTCCTCTCTGAGTCCAGCCAAAAACATTCAGTACTTC,CASSSSLSPAKNIQYF
-,TRBV6-5,14,TRBJ2-3,-,TGTGCCAGCAGTTACTCGAGCGGCACAGATACGCAGTATTTT,CASSYSSGTDTQYF
few,TRBV18,13,TRBJ1-2,-,TGTGCCAGCTCATCACTGGTGGCAGATGGCTACACCTTC,CASSSLVADGYTF
-,TRBV18,15,TRBJ2-5,TRBD1,TGTGCCAGCTCACCCTTACAGGGGGCTGGTGAGACCCAGTACTTC,CASSPLQGAGETQYF
-,TRBV29-1,12,TRBJ1-2,TRBD1,TGCAGCATCGGGACAGGGGGCAATGGCTACACCTTC,CSIGTGGNGYTF
-,TRBV19,15,TRBJ2-5,-,TGTGCCAGTAGTATCACGTCGGAGTACCAAGAGACCCAGTACTTC,CASSITSEYQETQYF
once,TRBV12-5,15,TRBJ2-1,-,TGTGCTAGTGGTTTGGTACCGGGAAGGGACAATGAGCAGTTCTTC,CASGLVPGRDNEQFF
few,TRBV10-3,15,TRBJ2-7,-,TGTGCCATCAGTGATGTGGGCACCCGACCCTACGAGCAGTACTTC,CAISDVGTRPYEQYF
-,TRBV5-4,15,TRBJ2-1,TRBD2,TGTGCCAGCAGCTTAGGGAGGGCCGAGTACAATGAGCAGTTCTTC,CASSLGRAEYNEQFF
-,TRBV18,15,TRBJ2-1,TRBD2,TGTGCCAGCTCACCAACCGGGAGGGCCGGGTATGAGCAGTTCTTC,CASSPTGRAGYEQFF
few,TRBV7-8,14,TRBJ2-1,-,TGTGCCAGCAGTCTGGAGGGCCTGTACAATGAGCAGTTCTTC,CASSLEGLYNEQFF
few,TRBV27,16,TRBJ1-2,TRBD1,TGTGCCAGCAGTTTTATTCCCCCGACAGGGCACTATGGCTACACCTTC,CASSFIPPTGHYGYTF
-,TRBV7-2,12,TRBJ1-5,-,TGTGCCAGCAGCTTAACGGGTCAGCCCCAGCATTTT,CASSLTGQPQHF
-,TRBV5-1,15,TRBJ1-5,TRBD1,TGCGCCAGCAGACCAGGGACAGGGAGGAATCAGCCCCAGCATTTT,CASRPGTGRNQPQHF
-,TRBV13,15,TRBJ2-5,TRBD2,TGTGCCAGCAGCTTACTAGCGGGAGGCGGAGAGACCCAGTACTTC,CASSLLAGGGETQYF
-,TRBV23-1,16,TRBJ2-7,TRBD1,TGCGCCAGCAGTCCGTTCCCAGGGGGAAAAGGCTACGAGCAGTACTTC,CASSPFPGGKGYEQYF
-,TRBV2,14,TRBJ2-5,-,TGTGCCAGCAGCCCACGGGAAGGCCAAGAGACCCAGTACTTC,CASSPREGQETQYF
-,TRBV7-2,14,TRBJ2-7,TRBD2,TGTGCCAGCGGCCGAGCGGGAGTAGTATACGAGCAGTACTTC,CASGRAGVVYEQYF
-,TRBV27,11,TRBJ2-1,TRBD1,TGTGCCAGCAGTAGGGGGCATGAGCAGTTCTTC,CASSRGHEQFF
-,TRBV28,15,TRBJ1-5,TRBD1,TGTGCCAGCAGTCGGACAGGGGGTATGAATCAGCCCCAGCATTTT,CASSRTGGMNQPQHF
-,TRBV6-6,16,TRBJ2-1,TRBD1,TGTGCCAGCAGTAACAGCCAGGGGGCAGGTTCAGATGAGCAGTTCTTC,CASSNSQGAGSDEQFF